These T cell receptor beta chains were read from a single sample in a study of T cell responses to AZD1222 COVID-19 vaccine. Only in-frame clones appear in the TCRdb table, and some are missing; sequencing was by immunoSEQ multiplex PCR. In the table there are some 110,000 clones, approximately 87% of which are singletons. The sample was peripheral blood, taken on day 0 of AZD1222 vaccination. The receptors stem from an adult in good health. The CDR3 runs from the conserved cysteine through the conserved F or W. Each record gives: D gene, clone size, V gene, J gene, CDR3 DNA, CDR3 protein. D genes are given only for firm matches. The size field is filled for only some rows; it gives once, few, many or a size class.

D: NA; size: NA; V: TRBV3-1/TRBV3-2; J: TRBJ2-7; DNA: TGTGCCAGCAGCCGGGCCCTTACCATGGTCTACGAGCAGTACTTC; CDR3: CASSRALTMVYEQYF
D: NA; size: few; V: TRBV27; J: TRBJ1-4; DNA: TGTGCCAGCGGGTCAAGCAGGGTAGGGGAAAAACTGTTTTTT; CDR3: CASGSSRVGEKLFF
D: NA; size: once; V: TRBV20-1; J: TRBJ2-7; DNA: TGCAGTGCTAGTCGGGGCTCCTACGAGCAGTACTTC; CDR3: CSASRGSYEQYF
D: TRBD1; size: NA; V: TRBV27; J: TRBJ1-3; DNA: TGTGCCAGCAGTACAGGGGGTCGAGACACCATATATTTT; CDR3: CASSTGGRDTIYF
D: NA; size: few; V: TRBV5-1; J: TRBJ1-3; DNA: TGCGCCAGCAGCTTCGACGGGACCTCTGGAAACACCATATATTTT; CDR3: CASSFDGTSGNTIYF
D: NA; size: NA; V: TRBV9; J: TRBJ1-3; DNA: TGTGCCAGCAGCGCTCCCGGCAGGGCGTCTGGAAACACCATATATTTT; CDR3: CASSAPGRASGNTIYF
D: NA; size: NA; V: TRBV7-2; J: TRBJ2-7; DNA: TGTGCCAGCAGCTTAGCCCTAGACTACGAGCAGTACTTC; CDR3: CASSLALDYEQYF
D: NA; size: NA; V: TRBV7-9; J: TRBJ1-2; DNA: TGTGCCAGCAGCGGAATTCTAGGATATGGCTACACCTTC; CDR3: CASSGILGYGYTF
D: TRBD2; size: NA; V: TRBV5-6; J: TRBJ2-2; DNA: TGTGCCAGCAGCTTAATCTTCACGAGCGGGGGGACCGGGGAGCTGTTTTTT; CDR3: CASSLIFTSGGTGELFF
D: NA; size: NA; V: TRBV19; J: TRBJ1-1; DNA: TGTGCCAGTAAATACGGGGCCTTGAACACTGAAGCTTTCTTT; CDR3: CASKYGALNTEAFF
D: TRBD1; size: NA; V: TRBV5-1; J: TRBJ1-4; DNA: TGCGCCAGCAGAAGGGGGCGCGGAGGTAATGAAAAACTGTTTTTT; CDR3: CASRRGRGGNEKLFF
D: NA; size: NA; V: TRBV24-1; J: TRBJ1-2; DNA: TGTGCCACCAGTGATAATCCCGGGGGGAAGGGCTACACCTTC; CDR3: CATSDNPGGKGYTF
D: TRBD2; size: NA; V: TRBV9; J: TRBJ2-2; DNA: TGTGCCAGCAGCGCTGGACTAGCGGGAGGGCCTTACGGGGAGCTGTTTTTT; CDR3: CASSAGLAGGPYGELFF
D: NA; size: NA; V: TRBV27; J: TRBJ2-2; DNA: TGTGCCAGCAGGACTTGGGGCACCGGGGAGCTGTTTTTT; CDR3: CASRTWGTGELFF
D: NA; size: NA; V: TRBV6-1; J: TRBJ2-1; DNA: TGTGCCAGCAGTGAAGTTAGCTTAACCTACAATGAGCAGTTCTTC; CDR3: CASSEVSLTYNEQFF